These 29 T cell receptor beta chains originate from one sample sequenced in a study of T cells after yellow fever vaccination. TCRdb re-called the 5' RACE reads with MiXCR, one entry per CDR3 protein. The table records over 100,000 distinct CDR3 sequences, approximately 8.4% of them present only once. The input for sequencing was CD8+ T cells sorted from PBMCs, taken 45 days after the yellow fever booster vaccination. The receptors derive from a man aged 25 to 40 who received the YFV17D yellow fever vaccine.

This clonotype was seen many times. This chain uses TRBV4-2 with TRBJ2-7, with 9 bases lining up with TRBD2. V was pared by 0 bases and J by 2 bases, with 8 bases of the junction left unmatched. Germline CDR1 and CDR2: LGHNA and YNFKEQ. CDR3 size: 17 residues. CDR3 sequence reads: CASSQDRAASGTYEQYF. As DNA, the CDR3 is TGTGCCAGCAGCCAAGATAGGGCCGCTAGCGGGACCTACGAGCAGTACTTC.

This CDR3 is CATSRVGEPKNIQYF. The CDR3 nucleotides are TGTGCCACCAGCCGAGTTGGGGAACCCAAAAACATTCAGTACTTC. This chain uses TRBV15 with TRBJ2-4; D gene unclear. CDR1 and CDR2 from the germline V gene are LNHNV and YYDKDF (reference sequence). The CDR3 covers 15 residues. V lost 5 bases to trimming and J lost 2 bases, with 13 bases between them.

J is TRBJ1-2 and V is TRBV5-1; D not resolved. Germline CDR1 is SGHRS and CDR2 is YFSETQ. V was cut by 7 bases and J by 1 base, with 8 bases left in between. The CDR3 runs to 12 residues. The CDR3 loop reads CASGENNYGYTF. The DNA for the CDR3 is TGCGCCAGCGGTGAGAATAACTATGGCTACACCTTC.

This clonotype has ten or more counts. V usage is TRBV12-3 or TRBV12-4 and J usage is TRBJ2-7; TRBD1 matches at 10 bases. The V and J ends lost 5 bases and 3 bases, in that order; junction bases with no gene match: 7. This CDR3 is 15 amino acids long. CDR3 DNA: TGTGCCAGCAGTCCACAGAGGGACAGGGGCTACGAGCAGTACTTC. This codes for CASSPQRDRGYEQYF.

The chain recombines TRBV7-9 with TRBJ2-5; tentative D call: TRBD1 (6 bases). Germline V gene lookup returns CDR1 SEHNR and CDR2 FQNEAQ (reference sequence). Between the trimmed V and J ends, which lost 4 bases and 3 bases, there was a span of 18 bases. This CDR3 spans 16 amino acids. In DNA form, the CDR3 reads TGTGCCAGCAGCTCCACATCGGCAGGGGTGAAAGAGACCCAGTACTTC. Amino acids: CASSSTSAGVKETQYF.

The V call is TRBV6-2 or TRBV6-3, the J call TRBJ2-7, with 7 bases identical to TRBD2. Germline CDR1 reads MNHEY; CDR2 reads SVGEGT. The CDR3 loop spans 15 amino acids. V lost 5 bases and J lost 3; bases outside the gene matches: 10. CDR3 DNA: TGTGCCAGCAGTACACTCCCGGGGGGAGTCTACGAGCAGTACTTC. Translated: CASSTLPGGVYEQYF.

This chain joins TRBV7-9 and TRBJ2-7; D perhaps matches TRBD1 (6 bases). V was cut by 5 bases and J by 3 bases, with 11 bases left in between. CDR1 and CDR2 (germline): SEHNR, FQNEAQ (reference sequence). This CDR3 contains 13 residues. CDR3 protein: CASSGQPNYEQYF. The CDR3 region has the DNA TGTGCCAGCAGCGGACAGCCTAACTACGAGCAGTACTTC. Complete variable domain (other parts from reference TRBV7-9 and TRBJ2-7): DTGVSQNPRHKITKRGQNVTFRCDPISEHNRLYWYRQTLGQGPEFLTYFQNEAQLEKSRLLSDRFSAERPKGSFSTLEIQRTEQGDSAMYLCASSGQPNYEQYFGPGTRLTVT.

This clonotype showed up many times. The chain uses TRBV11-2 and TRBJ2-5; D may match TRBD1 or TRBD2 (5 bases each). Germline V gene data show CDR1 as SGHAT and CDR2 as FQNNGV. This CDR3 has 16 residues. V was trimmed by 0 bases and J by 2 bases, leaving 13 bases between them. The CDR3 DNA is TGTGCCAGCAGCTTAGATCTGGGGGATATACAAGAGACCCAGTACTTC. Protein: CASSLDLGDIQETQYF.

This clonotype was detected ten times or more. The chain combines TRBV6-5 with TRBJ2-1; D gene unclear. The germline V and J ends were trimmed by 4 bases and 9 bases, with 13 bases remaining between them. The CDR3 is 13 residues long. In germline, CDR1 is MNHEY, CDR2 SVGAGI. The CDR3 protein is CASSFRVDGEQFF. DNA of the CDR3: TGTGCCAGCAGTTTTAGGGTAGACGGTGAGCAGTTCTTC.

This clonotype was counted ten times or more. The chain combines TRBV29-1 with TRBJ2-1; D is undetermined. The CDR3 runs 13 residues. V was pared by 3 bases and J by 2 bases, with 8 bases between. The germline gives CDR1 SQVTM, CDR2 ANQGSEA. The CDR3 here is CSVEGSAYNEQFF. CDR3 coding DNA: TGCAGCGTTGAGGGGTCCGCCTACAATGAGCAGTTCTTC.

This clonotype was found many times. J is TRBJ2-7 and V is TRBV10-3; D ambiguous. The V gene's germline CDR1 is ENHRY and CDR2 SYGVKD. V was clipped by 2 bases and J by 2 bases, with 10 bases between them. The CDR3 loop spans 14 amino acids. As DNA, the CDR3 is TGTGCCATCAGTGAGCCGACGGGCGCCTACGAGCAGTACTTC. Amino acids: CAISEPTGAYEQYF.

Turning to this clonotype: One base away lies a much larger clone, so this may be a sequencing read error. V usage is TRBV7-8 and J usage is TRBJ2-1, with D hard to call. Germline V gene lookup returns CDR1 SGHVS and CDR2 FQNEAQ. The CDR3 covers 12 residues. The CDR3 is CASGRSCNEQFF. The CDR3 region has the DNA TGTGCCAGCGGAAGATCCTGCAATGAGCAGTTCTTC. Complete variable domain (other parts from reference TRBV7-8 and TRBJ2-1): GAGVSQSPRYKVAKRGQDVALRCDPISGHVSLFWYQQALGQGPEFLTYFQNEAQLDKSGLPSDRFFAERPEGSVSTLKIQRTQQEDSAVYLCASGRSCNEQFFGPGTRLTVL.

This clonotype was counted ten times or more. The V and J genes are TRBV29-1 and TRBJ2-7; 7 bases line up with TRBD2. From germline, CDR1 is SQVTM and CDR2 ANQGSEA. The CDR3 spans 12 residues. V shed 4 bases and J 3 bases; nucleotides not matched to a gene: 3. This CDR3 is CSVGGSFYEQYF. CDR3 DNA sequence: TGCAGCGTTGGCGGGAGTTTCTACGAGCAGTACTTC.

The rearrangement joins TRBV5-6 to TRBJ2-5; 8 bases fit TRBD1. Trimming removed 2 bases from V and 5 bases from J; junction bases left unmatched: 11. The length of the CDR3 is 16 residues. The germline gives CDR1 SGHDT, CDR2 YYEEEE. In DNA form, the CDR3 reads TGTGCCAGCAGCTTCCCCGGGACAGGCATAAGGGAGACCCAGTACTTC. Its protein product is CASSFPGTGIRETQYF.

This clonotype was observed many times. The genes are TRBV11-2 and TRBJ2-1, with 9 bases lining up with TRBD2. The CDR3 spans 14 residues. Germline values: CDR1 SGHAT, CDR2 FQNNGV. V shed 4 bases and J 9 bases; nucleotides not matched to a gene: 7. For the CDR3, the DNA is TGTGCCAGCAGCTCCCCTAGCGGGACACTTGAGCAGTTCTTC. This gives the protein CASSSPSGTLEQFF.

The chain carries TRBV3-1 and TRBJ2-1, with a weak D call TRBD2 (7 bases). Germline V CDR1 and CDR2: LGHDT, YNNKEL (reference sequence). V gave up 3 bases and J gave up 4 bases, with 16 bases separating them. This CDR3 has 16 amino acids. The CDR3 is CASSQGGREWYNEQFF. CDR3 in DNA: TGTGCCAGCAGCCAGGGGGGGCGGGAGTGGTACAATGAGCAGTTCTTC.

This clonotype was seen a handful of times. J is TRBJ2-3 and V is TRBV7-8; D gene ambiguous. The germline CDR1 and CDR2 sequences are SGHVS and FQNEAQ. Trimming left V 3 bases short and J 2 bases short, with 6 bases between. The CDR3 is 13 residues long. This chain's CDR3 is CASSFSYTDTQYF. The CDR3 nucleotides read TGTGCCAGCAGCTTCTCCTACACAGATACGCAGTATTTT.

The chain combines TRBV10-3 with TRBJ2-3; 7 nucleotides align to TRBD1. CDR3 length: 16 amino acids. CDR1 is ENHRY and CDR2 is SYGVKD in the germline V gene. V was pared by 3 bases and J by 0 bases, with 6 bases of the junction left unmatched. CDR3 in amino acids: CAISETGATSTDTQYF. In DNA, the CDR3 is TGTGCCATCAGTGAAACAGGGGCTACTAGCACAGATACGCAGTATTTT.

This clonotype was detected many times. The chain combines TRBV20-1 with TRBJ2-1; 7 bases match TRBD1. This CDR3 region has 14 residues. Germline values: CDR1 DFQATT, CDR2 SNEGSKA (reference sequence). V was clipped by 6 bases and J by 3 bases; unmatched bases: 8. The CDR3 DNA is TGCAGTGCGCCCGAGGGACAGCTCTACAATGAGCAGTTCTTC. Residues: CSAPEGQLYNEQFF.

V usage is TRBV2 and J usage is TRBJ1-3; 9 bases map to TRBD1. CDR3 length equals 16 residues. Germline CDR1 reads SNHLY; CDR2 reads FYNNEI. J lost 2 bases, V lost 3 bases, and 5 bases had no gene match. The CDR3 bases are TGTGCCAGCAGTGATGGACAGGGGTATACTGGAAACACCATATATTTT. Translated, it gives CASSDGQGYTGNTIYF.

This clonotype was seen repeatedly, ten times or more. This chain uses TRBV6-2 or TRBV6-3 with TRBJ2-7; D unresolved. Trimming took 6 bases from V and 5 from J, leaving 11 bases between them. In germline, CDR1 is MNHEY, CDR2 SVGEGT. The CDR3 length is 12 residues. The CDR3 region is CASSWSSDEQYF. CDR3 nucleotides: TGTGCCAGCAGCTGGAGCAGCGACGAGCAGTACTTC.

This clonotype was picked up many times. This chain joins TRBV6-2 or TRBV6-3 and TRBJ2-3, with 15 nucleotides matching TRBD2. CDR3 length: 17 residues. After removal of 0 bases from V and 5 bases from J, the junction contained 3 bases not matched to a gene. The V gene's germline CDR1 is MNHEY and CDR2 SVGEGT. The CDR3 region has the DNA TGTGCCAGCAGTTACTCGGGACTAGCGGGAGGTGGAGATACGCAGTATTTT. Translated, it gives CASSYSGLAGGGDTQYF.

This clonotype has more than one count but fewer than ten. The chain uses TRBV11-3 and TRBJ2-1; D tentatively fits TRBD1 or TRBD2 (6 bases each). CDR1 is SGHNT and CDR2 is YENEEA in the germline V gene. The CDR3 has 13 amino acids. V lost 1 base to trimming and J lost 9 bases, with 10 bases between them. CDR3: CASSLVPGAEQFF. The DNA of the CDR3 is TGTGCCAGCAGCTTAGTCCCGGGGGCTGAGCAGTTCTTC.

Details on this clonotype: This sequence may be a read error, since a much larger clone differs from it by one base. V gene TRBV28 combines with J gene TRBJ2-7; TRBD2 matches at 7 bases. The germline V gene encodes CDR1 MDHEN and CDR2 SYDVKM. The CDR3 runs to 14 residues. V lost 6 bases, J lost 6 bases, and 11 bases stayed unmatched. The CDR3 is CASRTSVSLPEQYF. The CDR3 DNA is TGTGCCAGCAGAACTAGCGTGAGTCTGCCCGAGCAGTACTTC.

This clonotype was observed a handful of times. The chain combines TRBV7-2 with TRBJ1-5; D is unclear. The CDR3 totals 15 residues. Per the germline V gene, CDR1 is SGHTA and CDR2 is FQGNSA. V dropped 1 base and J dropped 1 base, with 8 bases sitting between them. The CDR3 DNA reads TGTGCCAGCAGCTTAGGTGGGGTCAGCAATCAGCCCCAGCATTTT. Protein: CASSLGGVSNQPQHF.

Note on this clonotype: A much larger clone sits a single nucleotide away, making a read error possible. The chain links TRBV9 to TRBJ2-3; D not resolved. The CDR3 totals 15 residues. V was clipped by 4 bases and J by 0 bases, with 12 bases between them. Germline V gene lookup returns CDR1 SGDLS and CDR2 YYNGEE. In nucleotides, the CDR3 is TGTGCCAGCAGCCCACCCATGGCTAGCACAGATACGCAGTATTTT. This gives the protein CASSPPMASTDTQYF.

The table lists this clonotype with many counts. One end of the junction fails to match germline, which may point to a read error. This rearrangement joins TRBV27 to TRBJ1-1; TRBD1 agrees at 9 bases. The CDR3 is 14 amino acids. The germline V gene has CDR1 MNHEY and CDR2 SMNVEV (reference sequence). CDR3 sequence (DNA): TGTGCCAGCAGTTTCGGACAGGGGAACGCTGAAGCTTTCTTT. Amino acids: CASSFGQGNAEAFF.

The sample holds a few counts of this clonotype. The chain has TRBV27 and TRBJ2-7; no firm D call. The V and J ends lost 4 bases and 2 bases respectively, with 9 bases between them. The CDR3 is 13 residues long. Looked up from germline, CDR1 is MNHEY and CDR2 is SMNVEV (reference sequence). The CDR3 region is CASSSSETYEQYF. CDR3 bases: TGTGCCAGCAGTTCGAGCGAGACCTACGAGCAGTACTTC.

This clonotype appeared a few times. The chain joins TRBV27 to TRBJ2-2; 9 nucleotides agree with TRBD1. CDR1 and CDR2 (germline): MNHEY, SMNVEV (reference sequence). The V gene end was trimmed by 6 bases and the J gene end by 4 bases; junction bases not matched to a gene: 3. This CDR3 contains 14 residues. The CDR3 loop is CASRQGAGTGELFF. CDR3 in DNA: TGTGCCAGCAGACAGGGGGCGGGCACCGGGGAGCTGTTTTTT.